The clone carrying this TCR beta chain showed up just a few times. What it recognizes is unknown. The CDR3 length is 19 residues. Trimming removed 4 bases at V and 7 bases at J, with 29 bases between. The data stem from a study of T-cell reconstitution after alpha-beta-depleted transplantation in children. TCRbeta library preparation incorporated unique molecular identifiers. One entry per CDR3 protein, called by TCRdb with MiXCR from the PCR reads. The sample lists about 490,000 distinct CDR3 sequences, roughly a tenth seen once, with just over 2% in the top ten. Whole-study findings and limits: T-cell counts and diversity at one year following transplant were attributed mainly to newly produced T cells. Surviving thymic progenitors and recipient T cells were the source of high TCRbeta diversity at day 60 in some patients.

The sequences come from PBMCs, collected before TCRalphabeta/CD19-depleted stem cell transplant. The receptor's source is a child younger than 10 with inherited bone marrow failure, due to receive a stem cell transplant. The chain carries TRBV12-3 or TRBV12-4 and TRBJ1-5; tentatively, D is TRBD1 (6 bases). The CDR3 sequence is CASSSYLQIGEGENQPQHF. CDR3 sequence (DNA): TGTGCCAGCAGTTCCTACCTCCAGATTGGGGAGGGGGAGAACCAGCCCCAGCATTTT.